The 9 T cell receptor beta chains given below trace back to one sample, sequenced in a study of long-term antiretroviral therapy in people with HIV. Runs used v3.0 of the immunoSEQ assay and were done at survey level. Generated by immunoSEQ multiplex PCR, the TCRdb table keeps only in-frame clones and is missing some. The sample consists of about 30,000 clones, roughly 80% of them appearing once. The source was unsorted PBMCs, collected 3 years after starting antiretroviral therapy. The receptors originated from a man aged 35 to 55 with HIV.

The V call is TRBV10-3, the J call TRBJ2-7; D possibly uses TRBD1 or TRBD2 (5 bases each). Germline V gene data show CDR1 as ENHRY and CDR2 as SYGVKD. V was clipped by 6 bases and J by 5 bases, with 17 bases between them. This CDR3 has 14 residues. In DNA form, the CDR3 reads TGTGCCATCAGAACCGGGACGCCAGCTGACGAGCAGTACTTC. Translation: CAIRTGTPADEQYF.

The chain recombines TRBV2 with TRBJ2-7, with D unresolved. Germline values: CDR1 SNHLY, CDR2 FYNNEI. This CDR3 region has 13 residues. The ends were cut back, 6 bases at V and 0 bases at J, with 9 bases in the middle. The chain's CDR3 is CASRNTPSYEQYF. The CDR3 region has the DNA TGTGCCAGCAGGAATACACCCTCCTACGAGCAGTACTTC.

The chain combines TRBV30 with TRBJ2-5; 10 bases are a match to TRBD2. This CDR3 comprises 13 residues. The germline gives CDR1 GTSNPN, CDR2 SVGIG (reference sequence). The V and J ends lost 1 base and 6 bases, in that order; junction bases with no gene match: 2. CDR3 protein: CAWSASGSKTQYF. The CDR3 DNA reads as TGTGCCTGGAGTGCTAGCGGGAGTAAGACCCAGTACTTC.

The chain combines TRBV6-6 with TRBJ2-5, with D possibly being TRBD1 (5 bases). The V and J ends lost 6 bases and 2 bases respectively, with 10 bases between them. This CDR3 spans 13 amino acids. Germline CDR1 reads MNHNY; CDR2 reads SVGAGI (reference sequence). The CDR3 loop is CASSIRQQETQYF. CDR3 nucleotide sequence: TGTGCCAGCAGCATACGACAGCAAGAGACCCAGTACTTC.

This chain uses TRBV7-3 with TRBJ2-3, with D maybe TRBD1 (7 bases). Germline V gene data show CDR1 as SGHTA and CDR2 as FQGTGA. Deletions cut 5 bases from V and 6 bases from J, with 21 bases between. The CDR3 spans 16 residues. The CDR3 is CASSPLGYSGGDTQYF. CDR3 sequence (DNA): TGTGCCAGCAGCCCCCTGGGCTACTCAGGGGGGGATACGCAGTATTTT.

The V and J genes are TRBV6-1 and TRBJ1-3; no clear D. V was shortened by 7 bases and J by 1 base, with 11 bases between the two germline ends. Germline V CDR1 and CDR2: MNHNS, SASEGT. CDR3 length: 14 residues. Written as DNA, the CDR3 is TGTGCCAGCACACGGTCTGCTTCTGGAAACACCATATATTTT. Translating gives CASTRSASGNTIYF.

This clone came up once. V gene TRBV27 combines with J gene TRBJ2-7, with D perhaps being TRBD1 or TRBD2 (6 bases each). The CDR3 has 14 residues. Germline assignment: CDR1 MNHEY and CDR2 SMNVEV (reference sequence). The V gene lost 5 bases and the J gene lost 7 bases, with 18 bases spanning the gap. CDR3 bases: TGTGCCAGCAGTCTAGGGGGGCTCTCGCGGGAGCAGTACTTC. Amino acids: CASSLGGLSREQYF.

V gene TRBV7-3 combines with J gene TRBJ2-3; D is unresolved. Trimming took 5 bases from V and 2 from J, leaving 11 bases between them. From germline, CDR1 is SGHTA and CDR2 FQGTGA. The CDR3 sequence is 14 residues long. The CDR3 nucleotides read TGTGCCAGCAGCAACAGAGGCGACACAGATACGCAGTATTTT. This codes for CASSNRGDTDTQYF.

The chain has TRBV7-2 and TRBJ1-4; D gene uncertain. V shed 5 bases and J shed 6 bases, with 16 bases lying between them. Germline V gene data show CDR1 as SGHTA and CDR2 as FQGNSA. The CDR3 is made up of 15 amino acids. The CDR3 reads CASSPRALVDEKLFF. CDR3 DNA: TGTGCCAGCAGCCCCCGAGCTCTAGTGGATGAAAAACTGTTTTTT. The complete variable domain, with remaining parts taken from reference TRBV7-2 and TRBJ1-4, reads GAGVSQSPSNKVTEKGKDVELRCDPISGHTALYWYRQSLGQGLEFLIYFQGNSAPDKSGLPSDRFSAERTGGSVSTLTIQRTQQEDSAVYLCASSPRALVDEKLFFGSGTQLSVL.